This TCR beta chain was found in a study of blood T cell repertoires in COVID-19. The overall study: In each case, the material was cDNA or gDNA derived from T cells, B-cell-depleted T cells, or PBMCs.

Cohort allocation depended upon clinical history that participants reported. The recovered donors of Cohort 3 showed two negative PCRs, clearance, or symptom resolution. Original data processing: Estimates of nucleated cell counts were drawn from the amplification of reference gene primers. Profiling relied on immunoSEQ multiplex PCR, and the TCRdb table lists in-frame clones only, not all of them. That table is the source of V, J and clone size, and D and trimming were worked out from the DNA. The profile shows roughly 250,000 clones, about 90% of them singletons. CDR3 length equals 12 residues. V lost 7 bases and J 1 base, leaving 7 bases between the germline ends. The germline CDR1 and CDR2 sequences are ENHRY and SYGVKD.

This TCR was recovered from a woman aged 18-29 years who had recovered from COVID-19. The chain couples TRBV10-3 to TRBJ1-1; tentatively, D is TRBD1 (5 bases). Sequencing input: PBMCs or T cells enriched from blood (not recorded which). The CDR3 reads CAINDRNTEAFF. The CDR3 DNA is TGTGCCATCAACGACAGGAACACTGAAGCTTTCTTT.